The 16 T cell receptor beta chains presented below share a single source sample, sequenced in a study of identical twins. One entry per CDR3 protein, called by TCRdb with MiXCR from the 5' RACE reads. Of about 1.7 million distinct CDR3 sequences listed, 32% are singletons. Specimen: cord blood. These TCRs come from a newborn girl in good health.

A few counts support this clonotype. V usage is TRBV10-3 and J usage is TRBJ2-1; the D is unclear. V was cut by 4 bases and J by 5 bases, with 21 bases left in between. Germline V gene lookup returns CDR1 ENHRY and CDR2 SYGVKD. There are 17 residues in the CDR3. CDR3 sequence: CAISGWGTGKLHNEQFF. CDR3 DNA sequence: TGTGCCATCAGTGGGTGGGGAACTGGGAAGCTTCACAATGAGCAGTTCTTC.

The chain joins TRBV4-1 to TRBJ1-4; 7 nucleotides align to TRBD1. Germline CDR1 MGHRA, CDR2 YSYEKL. Unmatched junction bases numbered 10, after V lost 2 bases and J lost 4 bases. This CDR3 is built from 17 residues. The CDR3 spells CASSQLRWDRNNEKLFF. DNA for the CDR3: TGCGCCAGCAGCCAACTACGCTGGGACAGAAATAATGAAAAACTGTTTTTT.

The chain carries TRBV18 and TRBJ2-1, with D possibly matching TRBD1 (5 bases). The J call may be incorrect, as the DNA end agrees better with TRBJ2-7. The CDR3 totals 14 residues. Germline CDR1 KGHSH, CDR2 LQKENI. CDR3 coding DNA: TGTGCCAGCTCACTGAGCAGGGTCAACAATGAGCAGTACTTC. Residues: CASSLSRVNNEQYF.

This rearrangement joins TRBV21-1 to TRBJ2-3; TRBD2, the table's D call, lacks a check against the DNA. TRBV21-1 corresponds to a pseudogene. The CDR3 covers 15 residues. This CDR3 reads CASSSGAGCYYTQYF. The CDR3 region has the DNA TGTGCCAGCAGCAGCGGAGCGGGGTGCTATTATACGCAGTATTTT.

The V call is TRBV20-1, the J call TRBJ2-3; 10 positions match TRBD2. The length of the CDR3 is 16 residues. With V trimmed by 0 bases and J by 2 bases, 5 bases remained unmatched. Looked up from germline, CDR1 is DFQATT and CDR2 is SNEGSKA (reference sequence). The CDR3: CSARDLAGDPTDTQYF. The CDR3 DNA sequence: TGCAGTGCTAGAGATCTAGCGGGAGACCCCACAGATACGCAGTATTTT.

A few counts support this clonotype. The chain joins TRBV5-1 to TRBJ2-1; 8 nucleotides agree with TRBD2. From germline, CDR1 is SGHRS and CDR2 YFSETQ. V lost 0 bases to trimming and J lost 1 base; unmatched junction nucleotides: 3. The CDR3 spans 16 residues. CDR3 sequence (DNA): TGCGCCAGCAGCTTGGTTACGGGAGGGTCCTACAATGAGCAGTTCTTC. This gives the protein CASSLVTGGSYNEQFF.

The gene calls are TRBV6-1 and TRBJ1-4, with D maybe TRBD1 (6 bases). The CDR3 totals 14 residues. The V end was cut by 0 bases, the J end by 8 bases, with 10 bases between. Germline V gene lookup returns CDR1 MNHNS and CDR2 SASEGT. The CDR3 bases are TGTGCCAGCAGTGAAGCAGGACAGCGGGAAAAACTGTTTTTT. It codes for CASSEAGQREKLFF.

This chain joins TRBV7-9 and TRBJ2-5; D possibly matches TRBD1 or TRBD2 (5 bases each). This CDR3 is built from 14 residues. Per germline, CDR1 SEHNR and CDR2 FQNEAQ (reference sequence). V was trimmed by 1 base and J by 11 bases, leaving 17 bases between them. The CDR3 loop is CASSLGDRHNEQYF. CDR3 coding DNA: TGTGCCAGCAGCTTAGGGGACCGACACAATGAGCAGTACTTC.

This chain links TRBV25-1 with TRBJ1-1, with a weak D call TRBD1 (6 bases). The CDR3 is 14 residues long. V lost 6 bases, J lost 4 bases, and 15 bases lay in between. The germline V gene encodes CDR1 MGHDK and CDR2 SYGVNS. In nucleotides, the CDR3 is TGTGCCAGCAGCTCAGGGGTTAATAGCACTGAAGCTTTCTTT. This translates into CASSSGVNSTEAFF.

The J gene is TRBJ2-7, the V gene TRBV2; 12 nucleotides align to TRBD2. This CDR3 is built from 16 residues. The V gene's germline CDR1 is SNHLY and CDR2 FYNNEI. Trimming removed 2 bases from V and 3 bases from J; junction bases left unmatched: 5. CDR3 region: CASSEPTSGRGYEQYF. The CDR3 DNA is TGTGCCAGCAGTGAACCGACTAGCGGGAGAGGCTACGAGCAGTACTTC.

This chain uses TRBV30 with TRBJ2-4; D might be TRBD1 (5 bases). V was trimmed by 3 bases and J by 0 bases, leaving 12 bases between them. CDR1 and CDR2 from the germline V gene are GTSNPN and SVGIG (reference sequence). This CDR3 spans 15 amino acids. The CDR3 spells CAWRSRTLAKNIQYF. CDR3 DNA: TGTGCCTGGAGGTCAAGGACACTAGCCAAAAACATTCAGTACTTC.

The chain combines TRBV7-8 with TRBJ1-4; 8 nucleotides align to TRBD1. The CDR3 consists of 14 residues. The V segment lost 8 bases and the J segment 4 bases; nucleotides outside the gene matches: 6. Per the germline V gene, CDR1 is SGHVS and CDR2 is FQNEAQ. This CDR3 reads CASGLTGVNEKLFF. In nucleotides, the CDR3 is TGTGCCAGCGGACTGACAGGGGTTAATGAAAAACTGTTTTTT.

The V call is TRBV28, the J call TRBJ1-6; 9 nucleotides match TRBD1. The CDR3 contains 14 residues. The ends lost 7 bases at V and 8 bases at J; junction bases unmatched: 6. Germline CDR1 MDHEN, CDR2 SYDVKM. In nucleotides, the CDR3 is TGTGCCAGCATTCCGGGACAGGGACATTCACCCCTCCACTTT. Protein sequence: CASIPGQGHSPLHF.

This clonotype was observed a handful of times. The chain combines TRBV5-1 with TRBJ1-2, with TRBD1 as a possible D gene (5 bases). V gave up 2 bases and J gave up 3 bases, with 14 bases separating them. This CDR3 contains 15 residues. Looked up from germline, CDR1 is SGHRS and CDR2 is YFSETQ. This CDR3 is CASSFSPGPYYGYTF. CDR3 DNA: TGCGCCAGCAGCTTTTCCCCAGGGCCCTACTATGGCTACACCTTC.

The J gene is TRBJ2-3, the V gene TRBV6-1; 7 positions match TRBD2. V lost 1 base to trimming and J lost 3 bases; unmatched junction nucleotides: 7. Per germline, CDR1 MNHNS and CDR2 SASEGT. The CDR3 extends over 16 amino acids. The CDR3 protein is CASSEGAGVRTDTQYF. DNA of the CDR3: TGTGCCAGCAGTGAAGGTGCGGGAGTGCGTACAGATACGCAGTATTTT.

The sample holds a few counts of this clonotype. The V and J genes are TRBV27 and TRBJ1-6, with D hard to call. Trimming took 3 bases from V and 7 from J, leaving 10 bases between them. This CDR3 has 14 amino acids. CDR1 and CDR2 (germline): MNHEY, SMNVEV (reference sequence). For the CDR3, the DNA is TGTGCCAGCAGTTTCTCGTTCCTCAATTCACCCCTCCACTTT. Protein: CASSFSFLNSPLHF.